What follows is one T cell receptor (beta chain) and its context. The antigen is not known. This specimen comes from a study of T-cell memory formation after mild COVID-19. Whole-study context: The TCR clusters were mostly specific to one donor. Study-level points and caveats: Some clones that responded turned up in pre-infection memory, which suggests that cross-reactive memory joined in. Nothing showed for sure that second-wave clones peaking on day 37 were SARS-CoV-2 specific.

In TCRdb, the 5' RACE reads were re-called with MiXCR into one record per CDR3 protein. The table lists about 400,000 distinct CDR3 sequences, 13% to 15% of them singletons, with about 20% in the top ten. This CDR3 contains 14 residues. V lost 2 bases to trimming and J lost 6 bases; unmatched junction nucleotides: 5. Germline assignment: CDR1 DFQATT and CDR2 SNEGSKA (reference sequence). The TCR was taken from a man aged 18 to 29 who had mild COVID-19 (a few samples of this study predate the infection). Cell type and time point are not known. Sequenced: PBMCs or a T cell subset sorted from them (not recorded which). The chain uses TRBV20-1 and TRBJ1-5; 9 bases agree with TRBD1. The CDR3 sequence is CSARRGQGRQPQHF. The CDR3 nucleotides read TGCAGTGCTAGACGGGGACAGGGACGTCAGCCCCAGCATTTT.